This is a list of T cell receptor beta chains from one sample in a study of radiation and T cells in renal cell carcinoma. Produced via immunoSEQ multiplex PCR; TCRdb's table is partial and in-frame only. The sample lists around 70,000 clones; about four fifths were seen once. This sample comprised blood, obtained from a patient whose treatment included radiotherapy and nephrectomy. Receptors originate from a man aged 55-75 years with renal cell carcinoma. Both conserved end residues are part of each CDR3. The D gene is left open where the match is weak. Clone sizes are given selectively: once, few, many, or a class where the clone is expanded.

V gene: TRBV4-2; clone size: medium-sized; J gene: TRBJ1-1; D gene: .; CDR3 protein: CASSQVIGLNTEAFF; CDR3 DNA: TGTGCCAGCAGCCAAGTAATAGGTCTGAACACTGAAGCTTTCTTT
V gene: TRBV5-1; clone size: .; J gene: TRBJ2-7; D gene: TRBD1; CDR3 protein: CASSLALGQGDEQYF; CDR3 DNA: TGCGCCAGCAGCTTGGCCTTGGGACAGGGGGACGAGCAGTACTTC
V gene: TRBV5-1; clone size: .; J gene: TRBJ2-7; D gene: .; CDR3 protein: CASSVGPERDEQYF; CDR3 DNA: TGCGCCAGCAGCGTGGGACCGGAAAGAGACGAGCAGTACTTC
V gene: TRBV28; clone size: .; J gene: TRBJ2-7; D gene: .; CDR3 protein: CASSLPAHEQYF; CDR3 DNA: TGTGCCAGCAGTTTACCTGCCCACGAGCAGTACTTC
V gene: TRBV10-3; clone size: once; J gene: TRBJ2-6; D gene: TRBD1; CDR3 protein: CASNRGRNSGANVLTF; CDR3 DNA: TGTGCCAGCAACAGGGGACGGAACTCTGGGGCCAACGTCCTGACTTTC
V gene: TRBV11-2; clone size: .; J gene: TRBJ2-3; D gene: TRBD1; CDR3 protein: CASSSHRGLDTQYF; CDR3 DNA: TGTGCCAGCAGCTCTCACAGGGGGCTGGATACGCAGTATTTT
V gene: TRBV7-9; clone size: .; J gene: TRBJ2-2; D gene: .; CDR3 protein: CASSRDPTGELFF; CDR3 DNA: TGTGCCAGCAGCCGGGATCCCACCGGGGAGCTGTTTTTT
V gene: TRBV15; clone size: .; J gene: TRBJ1-5; D gene: .; CDR3 protein: CATSRDLEQNQPQHF; CDR3 DNA: TGTGCCACCAGCAGAGATTTGGAGCAGAATCAGCCCCAGCATTTT
V gene: TRBV28; clone size: .; J gene: TRBJ2-7; D gene: .; CDR3 protein: CASSGDFSRWEQYF; CDR3 DNA: TGTGCCAGCAGTGGGGACTTCTCCAGGTGGGAGCAGTACTTC
V gene: TRBV4-1; clone size: few; J gene: TRBJ2-7; D gene: TRBD2; CDR3 protein: CASSQAKGVAGSYEQYF; CDR3 DNA: TGCGCCAGCAGCCAAGCCAAGGGGGTAGCGGGATCCTACGAGCAGTACTTC
V gene: TRBV10-1; clone size: .; J gene: TRBJ2-3; D gene: .; CDR3 protein: CASNPSGAVDTQYF; CDR3 DNA: TGCGCCAGCAACCCATCAGGGGCGGTAGATACGCAGTATTTT
V gene: TRBV4-1; clone size: .; J gene: TRBJ2-7; D gene: .; CDR3 protein: CASSRLSRSSYEQYF; CDR3 DNA: TGCGCCAGCAGCCGCCTCTCCCGGAGCTCCTACGAGCAGTACTTC
V gene: TRBV9; clone size: .; J gene: TRBJ2-1; D gene: .; CDR3 protein: CASSVSSLSSYNEQFF; CDR3 DNA: TGTGCCAGCAGCGTTTCCAGCTTGAGCTCCTACAATGAGCAGTTCTTC
V gene: TRBV28; clone size: .; J gene: TRBJ1-4; D gene: .; CDR3 protein: CASSLLGRGQWFF; CDR3 DNA: TGTGCCAGCAGTTTATTGGGGCGAGGACAGTGGTTTTTT
V gene: TRBV6-1; clone size: .; J gene: TRBJ2-7; D gene: .; CDR3 protein: CASSWSPSTYEQYF; CDR3 DNA: TGTGCCAGCAGTTGGTCCCCATCCACCTACGAGCAGTACTTC
V gene: TRBV7-9; clone size: .; J gene: TRBJ2-1; D gene: TRBD2; CDR3 protein: CASSLGGLAVYNEQFF; CDR3 DNA: TGTGCCAGCAGCTTAGGGGGACTAGCGGTATACAATGAGCAGTTCTTC
V gene: TRBV2; clone size: once; J gene: TRBJ2-3; D gene: TRBD2; CDR3 protein: CASSAGGITDTQYF; CDR3 DNA: TGTGCCAGCAGTGCGGGGGGGATCACAGATACGCAGTATTTT
V gene: TRBV6-1; clone size: .; J gene: TRBJ2-5; D gene: .; CDR3 protein: CASDDQVGETQYF; CDR3 DNA: TGTGCCAGCGACGACCAGGTCGGAGAGACCCAGTACTTC
V gene: TRBV15; clone size: .; J gene: TRBJ2-1; D gene: .; CDR3 protein: CATSRDPRAGEQFF; CDR3 DNA: TGTGCCACCAGCAGAGACCCCAGGGCGGGTGAGCAGTTCTTC
V gene: TRBV7-2; clone size: .; J gene: TRBJ2-7; D gene: .; CDR3 protein: CASSLEDFYEQYF; CDR3 DNA: TGTGCCAGCAGCTTAGAGGACTTCTACGAGCAGTACTTC
V gene: TRBV4-2; clone size: .; J gene: TRBJ2-5; D gene: .; CDR3 protein: CASSQDEGVETQYF; CDR3 DNA: TGTGCCAGCAGCCAAGATGAGGGGGTGGAGACCCAGTACTTC
V gene: TRBV2; clone size: many; J gene: TRBJ1-1; D gene: .; CDR3 protein: CATRLTENTEAFF; CDR3 DNA: TGTGCCACCCGGTTGACAGAGAACACTGAAGCTTTCTTT
V gene: TRBV6-9; clone size: once; J gene: TRBJ2-7; D gene: .; CDR3 protein: CASSYRCSYPPYEQYF; CDR3 DNA: TGTGCCAGCAGTTATCGCTGTTCTTACCCTCCCTACGAGCAGTACTTC
V gene: TRBV4-1; clone size: once; J gene: TRBJ1-2; D gene: .; CDR3 protein: CASSQDDRNYGYTF; CDR3 DNA: TGCGCCAGCAGCCAAGATGACAGGAACTATGGCTACACCTTC
V gene: TRBV7-8; clone size: .; J gene: TRBJ2-7; D gene: TRBD1; CDR3 protein: CASGGQGITYEQYF; CDR3 DNA: TGTGCCAGCGGAGGACAGGGCATTACGTACGAGCAGTACTTC
V gene: TRBV7-8; clone size: .; J gene: TRBJ1-1; D gene: .; CDR3 protein: CASSLAGGVEAFF; CDR3 DNA: TGTGCCAGCAGCTTAGCGGGGGGCGTAGAAGCTTTCTTT
V gene: TRBV27; clone size: once; J gene: TRBJ2-3; D gene: .; CDR3 protein: CASSFLSDLTDTQYF; CDR3 DNA: TGTGCCAGCAGTTTTCTCAGCGATCTCACAGATACGCAGTATTTT
V gene: TRBV4-1; clone size: .; J gene: TRBJ1-1; D gene: TRBD1; CDR3 protein: CASSRTGFGNTEAFF; CDR3 DNA: TGCGCCAGCAGCCGGACAGGGTTCGGGAACACTGAAGCTTTCTTT
V gene: TRBV28; clone size: .; J gene: TRBJ1-2; D gene: .; CDR3 protein: CASSLLGKDYGYTF; CDR3 DNA: TGTGCCAGCAGTTTACTTGGCAAAGACTATGGCTACACCTTC
V gene: TRBV28; clone size: .; J gene: TRBJ1-1; D gene: .; CDR3 protein: CATRDQRGMNTEAFF; CDR3 DNA: TGTGCCACCCGAGACCAACGAGGCATGAACACTGAAGCTTTCTTT
V gene: TRBV6-1; clone size: .; J gene: TRBJ2-7; D gene: .; CDR3 protein: CASSYGSWEQYF; CDR3 DNA: TGTGCCAGCAGTTATGGTAGCTGGGAGCAGTACTTC
V gene: TRBV5-1; clone size: .; J gene: TRBJ2-5; D gene: TRBD2; CDR3 protein: CASSAGLDGRGETQYF; CDR3 DNA: TGCGCCAGCAGCGCAGGACTAGACGGGAGGGGGGAGACCCAGTACTTC
V gene: TRBV18; clone size: .; J gene: TRBJ2-5; D gene: TRBD2; CDR3 protein: CASSPPGLAKETQYF; CDR3 DNA: TGTGCCAGCTCACCCCCGGGACTAGCAAAAGAGACCCAGTACTTC
V gene: TRBV2; clone size: .; J gene: TRBJ2-7; D gene: TRBD1; CDR3 protein: CASSDGQGSYEQYF; CDR3 DNA: TGTGCCAGCAGTGACGGACAGGGTAGCTACGAGCAGTACTTC
V gene: TRBV29-1; clone size: .; J gene: TRBJ1-4; D gene: TRBD1; CDR3 protein: CSARQGGSEKLFF; CDR3 DNA: TGCAGCGCGAGACAGGGGGGGAGTGAAAAACTGTTTTTT
V gene: TRBV28; clone size: .; J gene: TRBJ2-2; D gene: .; CDR3 protein: CASSTSVVGTGELFF; CDR3 DNA: TGTGCCAGCAGTACGTCCGTGGTAGGAACCGGGGAGCTGTTTTTT
V gene: TRBV5-6; clone size: few; J gene: TRBJ2-5; D gene: .; CDR3 protein: CASSFTGLAANGETQYF; CDR3 DNA: TGTGCCAGCAGCTTTACGGGGCTAGCAGCTAATGGGGAGACCCAGTACTTC
V gene: TRBV18; clone size: .; J gene: TRBJ1-5; D gene: .; CDR3 protein: CASSTSMGPQHF; CDR3 DNA: TGTGCCAGCTCAACGTCCATGGGGCCCCAGCATTTT
V gene: TRBV5-1; clone size: once; J gene: TRBJ2-1; D gene: .; CDR3 protein: CASSPIRGEGYNEQFF; CDR3 DNA: TGCGCCAGCAGCCCAATTAGGGGGGAGGGTTACAATGAGCAGTTCTTC
V gene: TRBV28; clone size: .; J gene: TRBJ2-7; D gene: .; CDR3 protein: CASSGDPWSSYEQYF; CDR3 DNA: TGTGCCAGCAGTGGGGACCCCTGGAGCTCCTACGAGCAGTACTTC
V gene: TRBV19; clone size: .; J gene: TRBJ2-7; D gene: .; CDR3 protein: CASSTRDNYYEQYF; CDR3 DNA: TGTGCCAGTAGTACGCGGGACAACTACTACGAGCAGTACTTC